The sequence of this TCR beta chain was determined in a study of CD8 T cells in ankylosing spondylitis. Overall study results and limits: A motif of 7 to 9 highly homologous TCR beta variants was seen as apparently characteristic of ankylosing spondylitis blood. Within matched ankylosing spondylitis synovial fluid, disease-linked clones were reportedly significantly enriched. As for the disease-linked clones, they showed a CD8+ phenotype and occurred at relatively low frequencies in peripheral blood.

Trimming took off 5 bases at V and 4 bases at J, with 8 bases between the two ends. This CDR3 has 12 amino acids. In regard to this clonotype: Its specificity is unknown.

TCR beta libraries were made by quantitative 5'-RACE with molecular barcodes. TCRdb independently ran MiXCR on the 5' RACE reads; one entry per CDR3 protein. This sample yields approximately 220,000 distinct CDR3 sequences, of which about 17% are seen a single time; roughly 42% belongs to the top ten. The V and J genes are TRBV12-3 or TRBV12-4 and TRBJ1-2; possibly TRBD1 for D (6 bases). The sample was blood, either unsorted or a sorted T cell fraction (not recorded which). This clonotype was sampled from a male donor with ankylosing spondylitis. CDR3 sequence (DNA): TGTGCCAGCAGTACCAGGGGCTATGGCTACACCTTC. Translated: CASSTRGYGYTF.